This is a list of T cell receptor beta chains from one sample in a study of blood T cell repertoires in COVID-19. TCRdb keeps only in-frame clones here, not all; method: immunoSEQ multiplex PCR. The sample lists approximately 70,000 clones; 80% to 95% were seen once. Sequenced input: peripheral blood. The receptors derive from a woman in her sixties with active COVID-19. Both conserved end residues are part of each CDR3. D genes are given only for firm matches. Expanded clones are given a class, and other clones once, few, many or no size at all.

TRBJ2-7 . TRBD1 TRBV3-1/TRBV3-2 TGTGCCAGCAGCCATCCCCCGGGGACAGCCTCCTACGAGCAGTACTTC CASSHPPGTASYEQYF
TRBJ2-7 . . TRBV5-4 TGTGCCAGCAGCCACATTAGAGGCGACGAGCAGTACTTC CASSHIRGDEQYF
TRBJ2-7 . TRBD2 TRBV5-4 TGTGCCAGCAGCCTAGCGGGAGGGTCCTACGAGCAGTACTTC CASSLAGGSYEQYF
TRBJ1-5 . TRBD1 TRBV6-6 TGTGCCAGCCACGGACAGGGGGCGTACAATCAGCCCCAGCATTTT CASHGQGAYNQPQHF
TRBJ2-3 . TRBD2 TRBV7-9 TGTGCCAGCAGTTCCCCGTGGGACTATGGGGATACGCAGTATTTT CASSSPWDYGDTQYF
TRBJ1-2 . TRBD1 TRBV19 TGTGCCAGCCGACAGGGGGCCGAGGGCTACACCTTC CASRQGAEGYTF
TRBJ2-7 . TRBD1 TRBV28 TGTGCCAGCATATCAGGGGGCTACGAGCAGTACTTC CASISGGYEQYF
TRBJ2-1 . TRBD2 TRBV2 TGTGCCAGCAGAAGGGGACTAGCGGGAGGCTTTGAGCAGTTCTTC CASRRGLAGGFEQFF
TRBJ1-4 . TRBD1 TRBV5-5 TGTGCCAGCAGCTGGACAGGCTCTAATGAAAAACTGTTTTTT CASSWTGSNEKLFF
TRBJ2-7 . TRBD1 TRBV4-2 TGTGCCAGCAGCCAAGAAGTAGGGACAGGTTCCTACGAGCAGTACTTC CASSQEVGTGSYEQYF
TRBJ2-5 . TRBD2 TRBV29-1 TGCAGCGTTTCCCAAACTATTATAGCGGGAGGAACCCAGTACTTC CSVSQTIIAGGTQYF
TRBJ1-1 . . TRBV19 TGTGCCAGTAGTATGGTCCCGACAGTGAACACTGAAGCTTTCTTT CASSMVPTVNTEAFF
TRBJ2-1 . TRBD2 TRBV30 TGTGCCCAAAGAACTAGCGGGCACTCCTACAATGAGCAGTTCTTC CAQRTSGHSYNEQFF
TRBJ2-5 . TRBD2 TRBV4-1 TGCGCCAGCAGCCAAGGGCCTAGCGGGTACCAAGAGACCCAGTACTTC CASSQGPSGYQETQYF
TRBJ2-1 . TRBD2 TRBV5-4 TGTGCCAGCAGCTTGGGCGGGAGGGCCAAGGATGAGCAGTTCTTC CASSLGGRAKDEQFF
TRBJ2-1 . TRBD2 TRBV19 TGTGCCAGTAGTATAGAATCCGGGACTACCTACAATGAGCAGTTCTTC CASSIESGTTYNEQFF
TRBJ2-7 . . TRBV7-6 TGTGCCAGCAGCTTGGGGCAGGACTACGAGCAGTACTTC CASSLGQDYEQYF
TRBJ2-2 . . TRBV28 TGTGCCAGCAGACATCAACCCCAGGGATCCACCGGGGAGCTGTTTTTT CASRHQPQGSTGELFF
TRBJ1-1 . . TRBV29-1 TGCAGCGTTGATTTTCACAGGAAGAACACTGAAGCTTTCTTT CSVDFHRKNTEAFF
TRBJ1-5 once . TRBV28 TGTGCCAGCAGTGGGGCCGGGAGCAATCAGCCCCAGCATTTT CASSGAGSNQPQHF
TRBJ2-7 . TRBD1 TRBV28 TGTGCCAGCAGTTCGCCCGGGACAGGGATCTCCTACGAGCAGTACTTC CASSSPGTGISYEQYF
TRBJ1-2 . . TRBV3-1/TRBV3-2 TGTGCCAGCAGCCAACTTAACTATGGCTACACCTTC CASSQLNYGYTF
TRBJ2-6 . . TRBV21-1 TGTGCCAGCAGGAGGGCAGGGGACCCAACTGGGGCCAACGTCCTGACTTTC CASRRAGDPTGANVLTF
TRBJ1-3 . . TRBV24-1 TGTGCCACCAGTGATAGAGGAGCTGGAAACACCATATATTTT CATSDRGAGNTIYF
TRBJ2-2 . . TRBV27 TGTGCCAGCAGTTTAGTGGGGGGCACCGGGGAGCTGTTTTTT CASSLVGGTGELFF
TRBJ1-1 . . TRBV29-1 TGCAGCGGCGGACGGGAAAACACTGAAGCTTTCTTT CSGGRENTEAFF
TRBJ2-7 . TRBD2 TRBV4-2 TGTGCCAGCAGCCAAGATTGGACGTTCGCGGCGGGAGTCACCGAGGAGCAGTACTTC CASSQDWTFAAGVTEEQYF
TRBJ2-1 . TRBD2 TRBV19 TGTGCCAGTAGTATGAGGCTAGCGGGAGCCGCAAACAATGAGCAGTTCTTC CASSMRLAGAANNEQFF
TRBJ1-2 . TRBD1 TRBV30 TGTGCCTGGAGTCCCGGGACAGGGGGCGCCTATGGCTACACCTTC CAWSPGTGGAYGYTF
TRBJ1-1 . TRBD1 TRBV11-2 TGTGCCAGCAGCCCCAGGACAGGGGGTGCCACCACTGAAGCTTTCTTT CASSPRTGGATTEAFF
TRBJ2-4 . . TRBV7-9 TGTGCCAGCAGCTCTTGGGGCCGCGGGGTCGGAAACATTCAGTACTTC CASSSWGRGVGNIQYF
TRBJ1-2 . TRBD1 TRBV28 TGTGCCAGCACGACAGGGACAGGCTTACTCGAGGGATATGGCTACACCTTC CASTTGTGLLEGYGYTF
TRBJ2-5 . TRBD2 TRBV19 TGTGCCAGTAGTATAACGAGGACTAGCGGTCAAGAGACCCAGTACTTC CASSITRTSGQETQYF
TRBJ2-2 once TRBD1 TRBV18 TGTGCCAGCTCTCCCGGGACAGGGGAGAACACCGGGGAGCTGTTTTTT CASSPGTGENTGELFF
TRBJ2-3 . TRBD2 TRBV12-5 TGTGCTAGTGGTTCAGGACTAGCGGGAGATACGCAGTATTTT CASGSGLAGDTQYF
TRBJ1-4 . . TRBV18 TGTGCCAGCTCACCATCATATACAGCCTCAAAACTGTTTTTT CASSPSYTASKLFF
TRBJ2-7 . TRBD2 TRBV5-1 TGCGCCAGCAGCTTGGTAGCGGGAGGGTTGAGGGAGCAGTACTTC CASSLVAGGLREQYF
TRBJ1-5 . . TRBV7-2 TGTGCCAGCAGCTTGGCTGCCGGCGGGTTCGGTCAGCCCCAGCATTTT CASSLAAGGFGQPQHF
TRBJ2-7 . . TRBV30 TGTGCCTGGAGTATTAACAGAGTCTCCTACGAGCAGTACTTC CAWSINRVSYEQYF
TRBJ2-1 . . TRBV13 TGTGCCAGCAGCCTCAGGACAGTCGCCTACAATGAGCAGTTCTTC CASSLRTVAYNEQFF
TRBJ2-5 . . TRBV28 TGTGCCAGCAGTTTTGGAGGTCAAGAGACCCAGTACTTC CASSFGGQETQYF
TRBJ2-1 . . TRBV11-3 TGTGCCAGCAGCTTGTATGCCGAGGAAGAGCAGTTCTTC CASSLYAEEEQFF